Presented here are 8 T cell receptor beta chains from one specimen sequenced in a study of T cell responses to AZD1222 COVID-19 vaccine. Measured with immunoSEQ multiplex PCR; TCRdb has only the in-frame clones, and not every one. Of over 150,000 clones listed, roughly nine tenths are singletons. Sequencing used peripheral blood, obtained on day 0 of AZD1222 vaccination. Every receptor here comes from an adult in good health.

This clone was seen only once. The chain has TRBV11-2 and TRBJ2-7, with no clear D. V was shortened by 2 bases and J by 10 bases, with 12 bases between the two germline ends. This CDR3 is 12 amino acids long. Germline CDR1 is SGHAT and CDR2 is FQNNGV. In nucleotides, the CDR3 is TGTGCCAGCAGCTTATCCCCTGCGGTACAGTACTTC. Translating gives CASSLSPAVQYF.

The CDR3 spells CASSLSGQGYNSPLHF. DNA of the CDR3: TGTGCCAGCAGCTTAAGCGGTCAGGGGTATAATTCACCCCTCCACTTT. The V and J genes are TRBV7-3 and TRBJ1-6, with a weak D call TRBD1 (6 bases). The CDR3 spans 16 residues. V lost 1 base and J lost 4, with 11 bases in between. The germline gives CDR1 SGHTA, CDR2 FQGTGA.

The V gene is TRBV6-1, the J gene TRBJ2-1; D unclear. CDR1 MNHNS and CDR2 SASEGT come from the germline V gene. V was shortened by 2 bases and J by 3 bases, with 11 bases between the two germline ends. This CDR3 has 15 residues. CDR3 DNA sequence: TGTGCCAGCAGTGAACCTTCCAGAGTCTACAATGAGCAGTTCTTC. Translation gives CASSEPSRVYNEQFF.

The chain links TRBV5-4 to TRBJ2-3; weak D call: TRBD2 (6 bases). This CDR3 region has 15 residues. Looked up from germline, CDR1 is SGHNT and CDR2 is YYREEE (reference sequence). Trimming took 1 base from V and 4 from J, leaving 13 bases between them. CDR3 amino acids: CASSLKRVGADTQYF. In nucleotides, the CDR3 is TGTGCCAGCAGCTTGAAGCGGGTGGGCGCAGATACGCAGTATTTT.

J is TRBJ1-1 and V is TRBV11-2, with D perhaps TRBD1 (6 bases). V lost 5 bases and J 2 bases, leaving 15 bases between the germline ends. Looked up from germline, CDR1 is SGHAT and CDR2 is FQNNGV. CDR3 size: 15 residues. CDR3 protein: CASSPRRGANTEAFF. CDR3 sequence (DNA): TGTGCCAGCAGCCCTAGGAGGGGGGCCAACACTGAAGCTTTCTTT.

The rearrangement uses TRBV5-1 and TRBJ1-6; D possibly corresponds to TRBD1 (5 bases). The CDR3 spans 16 residues. Between the trimmed V and J ends, which lost 4 bases and 5 bases, there was a span of 16 bases. The germline gives CDR1 SGHRS, CDR2 YFSETQ. CDR3 sequence (DNA): TGCGCCAGCAGCCCAAGCCCGGGACGCGATAATTCACCCCTCCACTTT. Its protein is CASSPSPGRDNSPLHF.

The V gene is TRBV30, the J gene TRBJ1-5; D may be TRBD1 (6 bases). Germline CDR1 reads GTSNPN; CDR2 reads SVGIG (reference sequence). The CDR3 is 14 amino acids. V was trimmed by 5 bases and J by 5 bases, leaving 16 bases between them. The DNA for the CDR3 is TGTGCCTGGGCCGGGACACCGGGTGATCAGCCCCAGCATTTT. Its protein is CAWAGTPGDQPQHF.

This chain links TRBV24-1 with TRBJ1-2; the match to TRBD1 covers 7 bases. J lost 5 bases, V lost 2 bases, and 7 bases had no gene match. Germline CDR1 KGHDR, CDR2 SFDVKD. This CDR3 is built from 15 residues. CDR3 DNA sequence: TGTGCCACCAGTGATTCTTGGGACAGCGGATATGGCTACACCTTC. Its protein is CATSDSWDSGYGYTF.